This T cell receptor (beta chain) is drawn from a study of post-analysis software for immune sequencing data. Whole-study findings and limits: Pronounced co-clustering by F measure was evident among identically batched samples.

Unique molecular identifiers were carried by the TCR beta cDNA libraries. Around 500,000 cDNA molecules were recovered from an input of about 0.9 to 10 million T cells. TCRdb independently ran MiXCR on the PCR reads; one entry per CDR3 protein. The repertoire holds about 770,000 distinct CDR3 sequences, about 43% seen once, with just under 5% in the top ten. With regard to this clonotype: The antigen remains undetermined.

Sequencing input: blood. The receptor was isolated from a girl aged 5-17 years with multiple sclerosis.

Here the CDR3 DNA reads TGCAGTGCCCCCCGGTCCGAGAGCTCCTACGAGCAGTACTTC. Translated, it gives CSAPRSESSYEQYF. The rearrangement links TRBV20-1 to TRBJ2-7, with no clear D. Germline V lookup: CDR1 DFQATT, CDR2 SNEGSKA (reference sequence). The CDR3 consists of 14 residues. Trimming stripped 6 bases from V and 0 bases from J, with 15 bases between.